This section outlines one T cell receptor (beta chain) sequence together with its context. Other DNA sequences in this sample translate to the same CDR3. CD45RA-negative memory and CD45RA+ naive subsets were split from the CD4+ cells. These data come from a study of shared clonotypes between healthy human individuals. Profiled with immunoSEQ multiplex PCR; TCRdb holds only in-frame clones, not every one. The repertoire holds 550,000 to 700,000 clones, with around 73% as singletons. Germline CDR1 reads KGHSH; CDR2 reads LQKENI. V gave up 3 bases and J gave up 4 bases, with 9 bases separating them. The CDR3 runs 13 residues.

This sequence was found in a woman in her 30s in good health. The rearrangement uses TRBV18 and TRBJ1-1; maybe TRBD1 (6 bases). Input material: memory CD4+ T cells sorted from blood. Subset indicated: CD45RA-negative fraction. CDR3 sequence: CASSPRGGTEAFF. The DNA for the CDR3 is TGTGCCAGCTCACCCAGGGGTGGCACTGAAGCTTTCTTT. Looking up the rest from reference TRBV18 and TRBJ1-1 gives the full variable domain: NAGVMQNPRHLVRRRGQEARLRCSPMKGHSHVYWYRQLPEEGLKFMVYLQKENIIDESGMPKERFSAEFPKEGPSILRIQQVVRGDSAAYFCASSPRGGTEAFFGQGTRLTVV.